This note documents a single T cell receptor beta chain sequence. The method was immunoSEQ multiplex PCR; TCRdb's version includes in-frame clones alone and lacks a portion of them. The sample lists some 270,000 clones, 80% to 90% occurring once. This sample stems from a study of blood T cell repertoires in COVID-19. Across the whole study: From the United States, Italy and Spain came samples of acute and convalescent COVID-19. From T cells, B-cell-depleted T cells, or PBMCs came the material, which was cDNA or gDNA.

The germline V gene encodes CDR1 SGHRS and CDR2 YFSETQ. The V and J ends lost 5 bases and 3 bases respectively, with 14 bases between them. The CDR3 extends over 15 amino acids. The sequenced material came from peripheral blood. The source is a woman in her 70s with acute or convalescent COVID-19. The chain has TRBV5-1 and TRBJ2-2, with TRBD2 as a possible D gene (5 bases). CDR3 DNA sequence: TGCGCCAGCAGACCCCCTAGCATCCACACCGGGGAGCTGTTTTTT. Amino acids: CASRPPSIHTGELFF.